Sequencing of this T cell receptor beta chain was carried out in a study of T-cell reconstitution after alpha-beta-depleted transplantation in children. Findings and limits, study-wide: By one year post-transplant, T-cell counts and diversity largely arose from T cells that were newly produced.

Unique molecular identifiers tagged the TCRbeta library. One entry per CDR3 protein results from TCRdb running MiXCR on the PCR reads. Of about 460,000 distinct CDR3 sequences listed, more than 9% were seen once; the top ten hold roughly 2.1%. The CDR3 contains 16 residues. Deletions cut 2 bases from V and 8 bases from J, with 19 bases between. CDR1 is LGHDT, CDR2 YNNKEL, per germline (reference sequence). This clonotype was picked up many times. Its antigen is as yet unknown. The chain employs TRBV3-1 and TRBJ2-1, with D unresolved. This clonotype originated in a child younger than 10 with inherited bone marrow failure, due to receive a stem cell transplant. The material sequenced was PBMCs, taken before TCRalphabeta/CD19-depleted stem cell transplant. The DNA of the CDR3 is TGTGCCAGCAGCCAAATGACCAGCTGGGTTTCGGATGAGCAGTTCTTC. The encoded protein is CASSQMTSWVSDEQFF.